The rows below give T cell receptor beta chains drawn from one sample of a study of T cell changes during pregnancy in multiple sclerosis. The protocol was immunoSEQ multiplex PCR, while the TCRdb copy is restricted to in-frame clones and leaves out a portion. The profile shows approximately 60,000 clones, more than 75% of them singletons. The specimen was peripheral blood, collected in the second trimester of pregnancy. Receptor source: a female donor with multiple sclerosis, enrolled in a pregnancy study. Both conserved end residues are part of each CDR3. D genes are given only for firm matches. Expanded clones are given a class, and other clones once, few, many or no size at all.

V: TRBV11-2; J: TRBJ1-6; size: few; D: -; DNA: TGTGCCAGCAGCCGCAGCGGGGGCGATTCACCCCTCCACTTT; CDR3: CASSRSGGDSPLHF
V: TRBV5-4; J: TRBJ2-7; size: -; D: -; DNA: TGTGCCAGCAGCTTGGGCAAGGAGTACGAGCAGTACTTC; CDR3: CASSLGKEYEQYF
V: TRBV4-3; J: TRBJ2-1; size: -; D: TRBD1; DNA: TGCGCCAGCAGCCAAGAATATATGGGGAGGACAGGGGGCCCCCATGAGCAGTTCTTC; CDR3: CASSQEYMGRTGGPHEQFF
V: TRBV10-3; J: TRBJ1-2; size: -; D: -; DNA: TGTGCCATCAGTGAGTCGAGGGGCTACACCTTC; CDR3: CAISESRGYTF
V: TRBV27; J: TRBJ1-5; size: -; D: -; DNA: TGTGCCAGCAGTTTAGGCCCCAGGGTAACAAGCAATCAGCCCCAGCATTTT; CDR3: CASSLGPRVTSNQPQHF
V: TRBV6-1; J: TRBJ1-2; size: -; D: -; DNA: TGTGCCATCGCTTTGCGGGGGAACTATGGCTACACCTTC; CDR3: CAIALRGNYGYTF
V: TRBV2; J: TRBJ1-1; size: once; D: TRBD1; DNA: TGTGCCAGCACTCAGGGGACAGGGGGTGAAACTGAAGCTTTCTTT; CDR3: CASTQGTGGETEAFF
V: TRBV7-2; J: TRBJ2-5; size: -; D: TRBD2; DNA: TGTGCCAGCAGCTCAGGGACTAGCGGGGGAACAGAGACCCAGTACTTC; CDR3: CASSSGTSGGTETQYF
V: TRBV2; J: TRBJ2-7; size: once; D: TRBD1; DNA: TGTGCCAGCAGTGAAAGTCGGGCAGGGGGCGAGAAGCAGTACTTC; CDR3: CASSESRAGGEKQYF
V: TRBV7-3; J: TRBJ2-1; size: -; D: TRBD2; DNA: TGTGCCAGCAGCTTCGGGACTAGCGGGGGGGCAAATGAGCAGTTCTTC; CDR3: CASSFGTSGGANEQFF
V: TRBV5-6; J: TRBJ1-1; size: -; D: -; DNA: TGTGCCAGCAGCTGGGAGGGGGGGGGAAAGATGAACACTGAAGCTTTCTTT; CDR3: CASSWEGGGKMNTEAFF
V: TRBV4-1; J: TRBJ1-6; size: few; D: -; DNA: TGCGCCAGCAGCCAAGTGAGCGGAGGGTTCAATTCACCCCTCCACTTT; CDR3: CASSQVSGGFNSPLHF
V: TRBV6-5; J: TRBJ1-5; size: -; D: -; DNA: TGTGCCAGCAGTTACTCGAGGGGGAATCAGCCCCAGCATTTT; CDR3: CASSYSRGNQPQHF
V: TRBV12-5; J: TRBJ2-5; size: -; D: TRBD2; DNA: TGTGCTAGTGCTCAGGGACTAAGGGAGACCCAGTACTTC; CDR3: CASAQGLRETQYF
V: TRBV7-3; J: TRBJ2-5; size: -; D: TRBD2; DNA: TGTGCCAGCAGCTCCCAAGCCGTTAGCGGGGGCGGGGGGACCCAGTACTTC; CDR3: CASSSQAVSGGGGTQYF
V: TRBV18; J: TRBJ1-4; size: -; D: TRBD1; DNA: TGTGCCAGCTCAGAAATGACAGGGCATGAAAAACTGTTTTTT; CDR3: CASSEMTGHEKLFF
V: TRBV2; J: TRBJ1-2; size: -; D: -; DNA: TGTGCCACCAGAAGGGGTGTGCGATTCGATGGCTACACCTTC; CDR3: CATRRGVRFDGYTF
V: TRBV11-2; J: TRBJ2-7; size: -; D: -; DNA: TGTGCCAGCAGCTTCGGGGGGCGGTACGAGCAGTACTTC; CDR3: CASSFGGRYEQYF
V: TRBV19; J: TRBJ2-5; size: -; D: TRBD2; DNA: TGTGCCAGTACCAGGGACTATAGGCAAGAGACCCAGTACTTC; CDR3: CASTRDYRQETQYF
V: TRBV7-2; J: TRBJ1-5; size: -; D: TRBD1; DNA: TGTGCCAGCAGCTTAGGACAGGGGGGCCTATCGCCCCAGCATTTT; CDR3: CASSLGQGGLSPQHF
V: TRBV5-5; J: TRBJ2-5; size: -; D: -; DNA: TGTGCCAGCAGCTTGCTAGGGAGTGGGGAGACCCAGTACTTC; CDR3: CASSLLGSGETQYF
V: TRBV28; J: TRBJ2-1; size: -; D: -; DNA: TGTGCCAGCAGTTTAATCCCAGGGCATGAGCAGTTCTTC; CDR3: CASSLIPGHEQFF
V: TRBV2; J: TRBJ2-7; size: -; D: -; DNA: TGTGCCAGCAGTGAGGAGGCCTACGAGCAGTACTTC; CDR3: CASSEEAYEQYF
V: TRBV6-4; J: TRBJ2-7; size: -; D: TRBD2; DNA: TGTGCCAGCAGTTTGACGGCCCTAGCGGGACCCTACGAGCAGTACTTC; CDR3: CASSLTALAGPYEQYF
V: TRBV11-2; J: TRBJ2-1; size: -; D: TRBD1; DNA: TGTGCCGGCAGCTGGGACAGGGGGGAGCAGTTCTTC; CDR3: CAGSWDRGEQFF
V: TRBV5-4; J: TRBJ1-5; size: -; D: -; DNA: TGTGCCAGCAGCTTGGCCGGGGGAGAAAATCAGCCCCAGCATTTT; CDR3: CASSLAGGENQPQHF
V: TRBV7-2; J: TRBJ1-4; size: -; D: TRBD1; DNA: TGTGCCAGCAGCTTAGCTCAGGGGGCCAGGGGAAAACTGTTTTTT; CDR3: CASSLAQGARGKLFF
V: TRBV10-3; J: TRBJ2-1; size: -; D: TRBD1; DNA: TGTGCCATCAGTGACCTCGAGACAGGGGTTGGAGCCTATGAGCAGTTCTTC; CDR3: CAISDLETGVGAYEQFF
V: TRBV2; J: TRBJ2-5; size: -; D: TRBD2; DNA: TGTGCCAGCAGTCCCAGACTAGCGGGGGGCCAAGAGACCCAGTACTTC; CDR3: CASSPRLAGGQETQYF
V: TRBV7-6; J: TRBJ2-7; size: -; D: -; DNA: TGTGCCAGCAGCCATGGGCTCAACGAGCAGTACTTC; CDR3: CASSHGLNEQYF
V: TRBV4-2; J: TRBJ1-1; size: -; D: TRBD1; DNA: TGTGCCAGCAGCCCCTTCGGGGACAGGGCAGGAGCTTTCTTT; CDR3: CASSPFGDRAGAFF
V: TRBV4-3; J: TRBJ2-1; size: -; D: -; DNA: TGCGCCAGCAGCCAAGAGAGGGTACCCTACAATGAGCAGTTCTTC; CDR3: CASSQERVPYNEQFF
V: TRBV30; J: TRBJ1-2; size: once; D: -; DNA: TGTGCCTGGTGGGGGCGGTTCTATGGCTACACCTTC; CDR3: CAWWGRFYGYTF
V: TRBV6-1; J: TRBJ1-2; size: -; D: -; DNA: TGTGCCAGCAGTGATATAGGGGTTGGAGGCTACACCTTC; CDR3: CASSDIGVGGYTF
V: TRBV5-1; J: TRBJ2-1; size: once; D: -; DNA: TGCGCCAGCAGCCTGCTCAAGGACAGTTGGAATGAGCAGTTCTTC; CDR3: CASSLLKDSWNEQFF
V: TRBV5-1; J: TRBJ1-2; size: few; D: -; DNA: TGCGCCAGCAGCTTGGCGGGGGACTATGGCTACACCTTC; CDR3: CASSLAGDYGYTF
V: TRBV11-3; J: TRBJ1-2; size: -; D: TRBD1; DNA: TGTGCCAGCAGCTTGTTAGGGCAGGGGGCTCCGTACGGCTACACCTTC; CDR3: CASSLLGQGAPYGYTF
V: TRBV7-2; J: TRBJ2-5; size: -; D: -; DNA: TGTGCCAGCAGCCCCCTGGCCGGGGAAGAGACCCAGTACTTC; CDR3: CASSPLAGEETQYF
V: TRBV2; J: TRBJ2-5; size: -; D: -; DNA: TGTGCCAGCAGTGCGGGGGAAGAGACCCAGTACTTC; CDR3: CASSAGEETQYF
V: TRBV21-1; J: TRBJ1-3; size: -; D: -; DNA: TGTGCCAGCAGCAAAGAAACAGGCGCACTTGGAAACACCATATATTTT; CDR3: CASSKETGALGNTIYF
V: TRBV7-9; J: TRBJ2-1; size: -; D: -; DNA: TGTGCCAGCAGCACCTCGAGCGGTTACAATGAGCAGTTCTTC; CDR3: CASSTSSGYNEQFF
V: TRBV5-4; J: TRBJ2-6; size: once; D: TRBD2; DNA: TGTGCCAGCAGCTTCACTAGCGGACCCTCTGGGGCCAACGTCCTGACTTTC; CDR3: CASSFTSGPSGANVLTF
V: TRBV12-5; J: TRBJ1-1; size: few; D: TRBD1; DNA: TGTGCTAGTGGTTCGGACAGGTTCAACACTGAAGCTTTCTTT; CDR3: CASGSDRFNTEAFF
V: TRBV5-6; J: TRBJ1-1; size: -; D: -; DNA: TGTGCCAGCAGCCTATTTCCTATGAACACTGAAGCTTTCTTT; CDR3: CASSLFPMNTEAFF
V: TRBV30; J: TRBJ2-1; size: -; D: TRBD2; DNA: TGTGCCTGGATCTATACCAGGACTAGCGGGGCCTACAATGAGCAGTTCTTC; CDR3: CAWIYTRTSGAYNEQFF
V: TRBV10-2; J: TRBJ1-5; size: -; D: -; DNA: TGCGCCAGCAGTGAGGACAGTTTTAGCAATCAGCCCCAGCATTTT; CDR3: CASSEDSFSNQPQHF
V: TRBV27; J: TRBJ1-1; size: -; D: -; DNA: TGTGCCAGCCGACTCATACAGGGGAACACTGAAGCTTTCTTT; CDR3: CASRLIQGNTEAFF
V: TRBV28; J: TRBJ1-6; size: -; D: -; DNA: TGTGCCAGCAGTTTGGGGGGGCTCAGTTCACCCCTCCACTTT; CDR3: CASSLGGLSSPLHF
V: TRBV7-2; J: TRBJ1-1; size: -; D: TRBD1; DNA: TGTGCCAGCAGTCGGGACAGGAACACTGAAGCTTTCTTT; CDR3: CASSRDRNTEAFF
V: TRBV5-1; J: TRBJ1-2; size: -; D: TRBD1; DNA: TGCGCCAGCAGCCCCCGGAGACAGGGGGGATATGGCTACACCTTC; CDR3: CASSPRRQGGYGYTF
V: TRBV4-3; J: TRBJ1-2; size: -; D: -; DNA: TGCGCCAGCAGCCCAGTTTATCCGTTTGCTAACTATGGCTACACCTTC; CDR3: CASSPVYPFANYGYTF
V: TRBV9; J: TRBJ1-6; size: -; D: -; DNA: TGTGCCAGCAGCGTGGCAGGGGATAATTCACCCCTCCACTTT; CDR3: CASSVAGDNSPLHF